The next 13 T cell receptor beta chains were all read from a single sample in a study of T cells in women clearing cervical HPV infection. Sequencing was performed with immunoSEQ multiplex PCR; in TCRdb, only in-frame clones are kept and a portion is missing. The sample totals about 20,000 clones. The material sequenced was blood buffy coat. Source of these receptors: a woman between 18 and 70 years old with a cervical HPV16 infection that either progressed to CIN3+ or cleared (not recorded which).

With respect to this clone: The read halts 3 residues ahead of the CDR3 end, with the missing end drawn from the germline J gene. V gene TRBV19 combines with J gene TRBJ1-3, with D maybe TRBD1 (5 bases). V dropped 4 bases and J dropped 2 bases, with 9 bases sitting between them. The CDR3 runs 14 residues. CDR1 LNHDA and CDR2 SQIVND come from the germline V gene (reference sequence). The CDR3 DNA, read in part, is TGTGCCAGTAGTAAGGGGCCGGCTGGAAACACC. It encodes CASSKGPAGNT. The whole CDR3 sequence is CASSKGPAGNTIYF. The variable domain in full, completed from reference TRBV19 and TRBJ1-3, reads DGGITQSPKYLFRKEGQNVTLSCEQNLNHDAMYWYRQDPGQGLRLIYYSQIVNDFQKGDIAEGYSVSREKKESFPLTVTSAQKNPTAFYLCASSKGPAGNTIYFGEGSWLTVV.

Considering frequency, this clone is medium-sized (0.01 to 0.1%). The read is 3 residues too short to cover the CDR3 end, so that end is filled in from the germline J gene. This chain joins TRBV6-1 and TRBJ2-5; TRBD2 aligns across 7 bases. The trim removed 1 base at V and 4 bases at J, leaving 3 bases unmatched. CDR1 and CDR2 from the germline V gene are MNHNS and SASEGT. The CDR3 spans 14 residues. The CDR3 sequence: CASSEGWGGETQYF. Partial CDR3 DNA: TGTGCCAGCAGTGAAGGTTGGGGGGGAGAGACC.

Note on this clone: The read halts 3 residues ahead of the CDR3 end, with the missing end drawn from the germline J gene. The chain recombines TRBV30 with TRBJ2-7, with D maybe TRBD2 (6 bases). Germline V CDR1 and CDR2: GTSNPN, SVGIG (reference sequence). This CDR3 contains 14 residues. V shed 5 bases and J shed 1 base, with 15 bases lying between them. CDR3 residues: CAWSLGAGSYEQYF. CDR3 DNA, as far as it was read: TGTGCCTGGTCTTTAGGGGCGGGGTCCTACGAG. The variable domain in full, with the rest retrieved from reference TRBV30 and TRBJ2-7, is SQTIHQWPATLVQPVGSPLSLECTVEGTSNPNLYWYRQAAGRGLQLLFYSVGIGQISSEVPQNLSASRPQDRQFILSSKKLLLSDSGFYLCAWSLGAGSYEQYFGPGTRLTVT.

In regard to this clone: From the germline J gene comes the end of the CDR3, since the read stops 3 residues before it. V usage is TRBV19 and J usage is TRBJ2-5; 8 positions agree with TRBD2. The CDR3 spans 20 residues. CDR1 and CDR2 from the germline V gene are LNHDA and SQIVND (reference sequence). The trim removed 6 bases at V and 4 bases at J, leaving 25 bases unmatched. The CDR3 sequence: CASSPWLGPSGSTGTETQYF. CDR3 bases read: TGTGCCAGTAGCCCCTGGCTTGGGCCTAGCGGGTCGACCGGTACAGAGACC.

In regard to this clone: Sequencing ends 3 residues short of the CDR3 end; the germline J gene provides the rest. The rearrangement joins TRBV10-3 to TRBJ1-1; D not certain. The CDR3 consists of 12 residues. Germline CDR1 reads ENHRY; CDR2 reads SYGVKD. CDR3 in amino acids: CAISEGRPEAFF. The covered CDR3 bases are TGTGCCATCAGTGAGGGCAGGCCGGAA.

About this clone: With the read ending 3 residues before the CDR3 end, the germline J gene is used to fill in that end. This sequence joins TRBV28 and TRBJ1-6, with TRBD1 matching 7 bases. V shed 0 bases, J shed 6 bases, and the junction held 5 bases outside the gene matches. There are 16 residues in the CDR3. CDR1 and CDR2 (germline): MDHEN, SYDVKM. The CDR3 bases that were read are TGTGCCAGCAGTTTATGGGCAGGGGGGCCTAATTCACCC. It translates to CASSLWAGGPNSP. The full CDR3 protein reads CASSLWAGGPNSPLHF.

Remarks on this clone: The read is 3 residues too short to cover the CDR3 end, so that end is filled in from the germline J gene. The chain uses TRBV7-3 and TRBJ1-2; D perhaps matches TRBD1 (6 bases). Germline V gene sequence: CDR1 SGHTA, CDR2 FQGTGA. The CDR3 is 15 amino acids. The CDR3 sequence: CASSLTGSSYNDYTF. Partial CDR3 DNA: TGTGCCAGCAGTCTTACAGGGAGCTCCTACAATGAC.

Note on this clone: Read coverage stops 3 residues before the CDR3 terminus; the germline J gene supplies the remainder. This sequence joins TRBV7-9 and TRBJ1-6, with TRBD1 matching 8 bases. Per germline, CDR1 SEHNR and CDR2 FQNEAQ (reference sequence). This CDR3 is 11 amino acids long. The CDR3 loop is CASTTGGPLHF. CDR3 bases read: TGTGCCAGCACTACAGGGGGGCCC. The whole variable domain, remainder taken from reference TRBV7-9 and TRBJ1-6, is DTGVSQNPRHKITKRGQNVTFRCDPISEHNRLYWYRQTLGQGPEFLTYFQNEAQLEKSRLLSDRFSAERPKGSFSTLEIQRTEQGDSAMYLCASTTGGPLHFGNGTRLTVT.

In the case of this clone: The read falls 3 residues short of the CDR3 end, and the missing part is taken from the germline J gene. The J gene is TRBJ1-2, the V gene TRBV30; the D is unclear. CDR3 size: 12 residues. CDR1 is GTSNPN, CDR2 SVGIG, per germline (reference sequence). The sequenced part of the CDR3 DNA is TGTGCCTGGAGTAGCGGACCCTACGAC. It codes for CAWSSGPYD. The full CDR3 is CAWSSGPYDYTF.

In the case of this clone: The CDR3 end falls 3 residues outside the read, so it is completed with the germline J gene. The V and J genes are TRBV29-1 and TRBJ2-1; 7 bases line up with TRBD1. Germline CDR1 and CDR2: SQVTM and ANQGSEA. V was clipped by 7 bases and J by 7 bases; unmatched bases: 7. The CDR3 totals 12 residues. The sequenced CDR3 bases are TGCAGCGCTCCCAGGGGGTTAAATGAG. Translation: CSAPRGLNE. The entire CDR3 reads CSAPRGLNEQFF.

On this clone: The read terminates 3 residues before the CDR3 end, so the remaining end is supplied by the germline J gene. The V call is TRBV13, the J call TRBJ1-2; a weak D match, TRBD1 (6 bases). The CDR3 is 14 residues long. Germline V gives CDR1 PRHDT, CDR2 FYEKMQ (reference sequence). V gave up 4 bases and J gave up 2 bases, with 11 bases separating them. CDR3 protein: CASSSPGQNYGYTF. The CDR3 DNA, read in part, is TGTGCCAGCAGCTCTCCCGGACAGAACTATGGC.

On this clone itself: The sequence runs out 3 residues before the end of the CDR3; the remainder is reconstructed from the germline J gene. This rearrangement joins TRBV7-2 to TRBJ1-6; 8 bases agree with TRBD1. Germline V gene sequence: CDR1 SGHTA, CDR2 FQGNSA. Trimming removed 4 bases from V and 10 bases from J; junction bases left unmatched: 9. The CDR3 covers 15 residues. The CDR3 bases that were read are TGTGCCAGCAGCTCGAAAGGACAGGGTGTATCACCC. Protein product: CASSSKGQGVSP. The full-length CDR3 reads as CASSSKGQGVSPLHF.

Note on this clone: From the germline J gene comes the end of the CDR3, since the read stops 3 residues before it. The J gene is TRBJ2-1, the V gene TRBV5-1; 11 nucleotides agree with TRBD2. The CDR3 is made up of 17 amino acids. Germline V gene data show CDR1 as SGHRS and CDR2 as YFSETQ. The ends lost 2 bases at V and 8 bases at J; junction bases unmatched: 12. CDR3 DNA (partial): TGCGCCAGCAGCTTAAGTCTAGCGGGAGGAATGAAGGATGAG. This gives the protein CASSLSLAGGMKDE. From start to end, the CDR3 is CASSLSLAGGMKDEQFF. Looking up the rest from reference TRBV5-1 and TRBJ2-1 gives the full variable domain: KAGVTQTPRYLIKTRGQQVTLSCSPISGHRSVSWYQQTPGQGLQFLFEYFSETQRNKGNFPGRFSGRQFSNSRSEMNVSTLELGDSALYLCASSLSLAGGMKDEQFFGPGTRLTVL.